Listed here is a single T cell receptor beta chain. Its specificity is not known. The sample is drawn from a study of shared clonotypes between healthy human individuals. Findings and caveats of the study: Relative to memory subsets, naive subsets generally showed larger estimated richness. The sampled material consisted only of blood, and tissue repertoires are likely to differ.

The germline V gene encodes CDR1 SGHRS and CDR2 YFSETQ. The CDR3 is made up of 17 amino acids. The ends lost 0 bases at V and 0 bases at J; junction bases unmatched: 8. Only CD45RO-negative cells positively selected for CCR7 counted as naive CD8 cells, so terminally differentiated effector memory CD45RA+ cells were excluded. Profiled with immunoSEQ multiplex PCR; TCRdb holds only in-frame clones, not every one. Seen here are millions of clones, about 95% observed once, and the top ten hold 0.85% to 1.2%. The rearrangement uses TRBV5-1 and TRBJ1-1, with 7 bases lining up with TRBD1. The receptor's source is a man aged 18 to 30 in good health. The sequencing input was naive CD8+ T cells sorted from blood. As DNA, the CDR3 is TGCGCCAGCAGCTTGGCCATAAGGGGGCCCCTGAACACTGAAGCTTTCTTT. Its translation: CASSLAIRGPLNTEAFF. The entire variable domain, with the rest obtained from reference TRBV5-1 and TRBJ1-1, is as follows: KAGVTQTPRYLIKTRGQQVTLSCSPISGHRSVSWYQQTPGQGLQFLFEYFSETQRNKGNFPGRFSGRQFSNSRSEMNVSTLELGDSALYLCASSLAIRGPLNTEAFFGQGTRLTVV.